This TCR beta chain was sequenced in a study of T cell responses to AZD1222 COVID-19 vaccine. Study-wide points: Targets within unmutated variant regions were reportedly found for nearly half of spike-specific TCRs. Seropositive at baseline were only a handful of AZD1222 recipients. Mostly white British, mostly female donors; authors suggested clonal diversity may be underestimated. The span of vaccine-associated CD4 TCRs extended across spike, with dominance at 160-218 and 743-854.

Germline-derived CDR1 and CDR2 are MNHNY and SVGAGI (reference sequence). Trimming left V 8 bases short and J 2 bases short, with 18 bases between. This CDR3 has 15 residues. With respect to this clone: Its antigen remains unknown.

Profiled with immunoSEQ multiplex PCR; TCRdb holds only in-frame clones, not every one. The table shows about 180,000 clones, with roughly 92% occurring only once. This rearrangement joins TRBV6-6 to TRBJ2-5; tentatively, D is TRBD1 (6 bases). The source of this sequence is an adult in good health. This specimen consisted of peripheral blood, obtained on day 0 of AZD1222 vaccination. In DNA form, the CDR3 reads TGTGCCAGCTCCCTACAGGGCCCCCCACAAGAGACCCAGTACTTC. This encodes CASSLQGPPQETQYF.